The 12 T cell receptor beta chains below all came from one sample that was sequenced in a study of T cells in Graves' hyperthyroidism and ophthalmopathy. Amplification yielded TCR beta CDR3 regions, with RNA transcripts as the source. The HTBI primer set drove a first-round RT-PCR of the TCR CDR3. TCRdb re-called the multiplex PCR reads through MiXCR, storing one row per CDR3 protein. Of roughly 300,000 distinct CDR3 sequences in the sample, approximately 14% were seen once. Sequencing was carried out using blood. These receptor sequences come from a woman aged 30 to 39 with Graves' hyperthyroidism.

In its sample, this clonotype was seen many times. The V and J genes are TRBV2 and TRBJ1-4; tentatively, D is TRBD1 (5 bases). Looked up from germline, CDR1 is SNHLY and CDR2 is FYNNEI. V shed 3 bases and J shed 8 bases, with 13 bases lying between them. There are 14 residues in the CDR3. In nucleotides, the CDR3 is TGTGCCAGCAGTGACCAGTCCGGGGGGGAAAAACTGTTTTTT. Its translation: CASSDQSGGEKLFF. The whole variable domain, remainder taken from reference TRBV2 and TRBJ1-4, is EPEVTQTPSHQVTQMGQEVILRCVPISNHLYFYWYRQILGQKVEFLVSFYNNEISEKSEIFDDQFSVERPDGSNFTLKIRSTKLEDSAMYFCASSDQSGGEKLFFGSGTQLSVL.

In its sample, this clonotype was seen many times. The chain uses TRBV12-3 or TRBV12-4 and TRBJ1-4; 9 bases map to TRBD1. This CDR3 is 14 amino acids long. V lost 5 bases and J lost 8; bases outside the gene matches: 6. CDR3 bases: TGTGCCAGCAGTAACCGGGACAGGGCCGAAAAACTGTTTTTT. It translates to CASSNRDRAEKLFF.

This clonotype was seen many times. This chain links TRBV15 with TRBJ2-3; possible D gene TRBD1, 5 bases. This CDR3 spans 17 amino acids. V dropped 0 bases and J dropped 2 bases, with 15 bases sitting between them. Germline CDR1 and CDR2: LNHNV and YYDKDF (reference sequence). The CDR3: CATSRDLLTGYTDTQYF. CDR3 nucleotides: TGTGCCACCAGCAGAGATCTTTTAACAGGATACACAGATACGCAGTATTTT. Using reference TRBV15 and TRBJ2-3 for the parts outside the CDR3, the full variable domain is DAMVIQNPRYQVTQFGKPVTLSCSQTLNHNVMYWYQQKSSQAPKLLFHYYDKDFNNEADTPDNFQSRRPNTSFCFLDIRSPGLGDTAMYLCATSRDLLTGYTDTQYFGPGTRLTVL.

The chain couples TRBV10-3 to TRBJ2-7; 10 nucleotides align to TRBD1. Unmatched junction bases numbered 6, after V lost 6 bases and J lost 7 bases. The germline gives CDR1 ENHRY, CDR2 SYGVKD. CDR3 length: 13 amino acids. Here the CDR3 reads CAISGTGDEEQYF. CDR3 coding DNA: TGTGCCATCAGCGGGACAGGGGACGAAGAGCAGTACTTC.

At least ten counts were recorded for this clonotype. The CDR3, as DNA: TGTGCCACCAGCAGAAACAGGGGTAGCTACGAGCAGTACTTC. This sequence encodes CATSRNRGSYEQYF. The gene calls are TRBV15 and TRBJ2-7; TRBD1 aligns across 7 bases. V shed 2 bases, J shed 3 bases, and the junction held 4 bases outside the gene matches. The CDR3 totals 14 residues. Germline V gene data show CDR1 as LNHNV and CDR2 as YYDKDF (reference sequence).

The chain recombines TRBV25-1 with TRBJ2-1, with 7 bases fitting TRBD2. V shed 6 bases, J shed 10 bases, and the junction held 3 bases outside the gene matches. Germline V CDR1 and CDR2: MGHDK, SYGVNS. The CDR3 spans 11 residues. Written as DNA, the CDR3 is TGTGCCAGCAGACCACTAGCGGAGCAGTTCTTC. This encodes CASRPLAEQFF.

This clonotype was recorded many times. This chain uses TRBV6-1 with TRBJ1-4; 7 bases are shared with TRBD1. The CDR3 loop spans 16 amino acids. CDR1 is MNHNS and CDR2 is SASEGT in the germline V gene. The V segment lost 4 bases and the J segment 10 bases; nucleotides outside the gene matches: 15. This CDR3 reads CASSVELAGGRGKLFF. The CDR3, as DNA: TGTGCCAGCAGTGTTGAGTTGGCAGGGGGTAGGGGAAAACTGTTTTTT.

A few counts support this clonotype. The CDR3 region has the DNA TGTGCCAGCGCAGGCGGCGCAGCCAATGAGCAGTTCTTC. Its translation: CASAGGAANEQFF. The V gene is TRBV2, the J gene TRBJ2-1, with D unresolved. Germline-derived CDR1 and CDR2 are SNHLY and FYNNEI. The CDR3 covers 13 residues. Deletions cut 8 bases from V and 6 bases from J, with 14 bases between.

This clonotype was observed many times. V gene TRBV11-2 combines with J gene TRBJ2-5, with TRBD2 identical over 13 bases. The CDR3 sequence is 15 residues long. V shed 4 bases and J 5 bases; nucleotides not matched to a gene: 4. Germline-derived CDR1 and CDR2 are SGHAT and FQNNGV. DNA of the CDR3: TGTGCCAGCAGCTCAGGACTAGCGGGAGACGAGACCCAGTACTTC. Protein: CASSSGLAGDETQYF.

The chain uses TRBV5-4 and TRBJ2-3, with TRBD1 identical over 8 bases. Trimming at V came to 1 base and at J to 4 bases, leaving 8 bases not matched to a gene. The CDR3 length is 16 residues. Germline lookup yields CDR1 SGHNT and CDR2 YYREEE (reference sequence). CDR3 in DNA: TGTGCCAGCAGCTTGCGCGGAAGACAGGGGTCAGATACGCAGTATTTT. Its protein product is CASSLRGRQGSDTQYF.

The CDR3 region is CASSRGQGGFSEAFF. The CDR3 nucleotides are TGTGCCAGTAGCCGAGGACAGGGAGGGTTTTCTGAAGCTTTCTTT. The rearrangement links TRBV19 to TRBJ1-1; 8 bases align to TRBD1. The length of the CDR3 is 15 residues. V gave up 6 bases and J gave up 6 bases; unmatched junction bases: 12. Germline CDR1 is LNHDA and CDR2 is SQIVND (reference sequence).

A note on this clonotype: Since a much larger clone is just one base distant, this may be a read error. The chain uses TRBV5-1 and TRBJ1-1; TRBD1 might be the D (5 bases). CDR1 SGHRS and CDR2 YFSETQ come from the germline V gene. The CDR3 sequence is 15 residues long. The CDR3 sequence is CASSFGANSNSEAFF. The CDR3 region has the DNA TGCGCCAGCAGCTTCGGGGCGAACTCGAACTCTGAAGCTTTCTTT.